The 19 T cell receptor beta chains in this list originate from one sample, sequenced in a study of control samples from healthy donors and cancer patients. Data came from immunoSEQ multiplex PCR; TCRdb stores just in-frame clones and leaves some out. The repertoire holds 150,000 or so clones, about 94% seen once, with about 8.5% in the top ten. Specimen: blood. Receptor source: a middle-aged woman in good health.

The chain uses TRBV5-8 and TRBJ1-3; no clear D. Germline CDR1 reads SGHTS; CDR2 reads YDEGEE. With 0 bases removed from V and 0 bases from J, the gap between germline ends came to 7 bases. CDR3 size: 15 residues. The CDR3 sequence is CASSLDTDSGNTIYF. The CDR3 nucleotides read TGTGCCAGCAGCTTGGACACGGACTCTGGAAACACCATATATTTT.

The chain uses TRBV15 and TRBJ2-1; 9 bases fit TRBD2. CDR1 and CDR2 (germline): LNHNV, YYDKDF (reference sequence). J gave up 8 bases and V 5 bases, and 10 bases lay outside the gene matches. The CDR3 sequence is 15 residues long. CDR3: CATSLLHGGGDEQFF. The CDR3 coding sequence is TGTGCCACCAGCCTCCTCCACGGCGGGGGGGATGAGCAGTTCTTC.

The J gene is TRBJ2-7, the V gene TRBV6-2 or TRBV6-3; a weak D match, TRBD2 (5 bases). V lost 2 bases, J lost 5 bases, and 10 bases lay in between. CDR3 size: 13 residues. Germline V gives CDR1 MNHEY, CDR2 SVGEGT. The CDR3 loop is CASSYGRGNEQYF. The CDR3 DNA sequence: TGTGCCAGCAGTTACGGTCGGGGTAACGAGCAGTACTTC.

V and J are TRBV29-1 and TRBJ2-2, with 7 bases identical to TRBD1. The germline V gene has CDR1 SQVTM and CDR2 ANQGSEA. The CDR3 runs 14 residues. V shed 5 bases and J 1 base; nucleotides not matched to a gene: 4. The CDR3 loop reads CSVIRQGNTGELFF. CDR3 nucleotides: TGCAGCGTTATCAGACAGGGGAACACCGGGGAGCTGTTTTTT.

The chain recombines TRBV7-3 with TRBJ2-2; D is perhaps TRBD2 (5 bases). This CDR3 spans 15 amino acids. V was cut by 6 bases and J by 4 bases, with 15 bases left in between. Germline values: CDR1 SGHTA, CDR2 FQGTGA. CDR3 nucleotide sequence: TGTGCCAGCAGTCCAATCAGCGGTGCCACCGGGGAGCTGTTTTTT. This translates into CASSPISGATGELFF. Variable domain in full (rest from reference TRBV7-3 and TRBJ2-2): GAGVSQTPSNKVTEKGKYVELRCDPISGHTALYWYRQSLGQGPEFLIYFQGTGAADDSGLPNDRFFAVRPEGSVSTLKIQRTERGDSAVYLCASSPISGATGELFFGEGSRLTVL.

The sample holds one count of this clone. This chain links TRBV6-5 with TRBJ1-5, with 7 bases fitting TRBD1. Germline CDR1 MNHEY, CDR2 SVGAGI. V trimming: 6 bases; J trimming: 6 bases; junction bases outside the gene matches: 11. This CDR3 has 15 amino acids. The CDR3 region has the DNA TGTGCCAGCAGCCCGGGACAGACGATGATTCAGCCCCAGCATTTT. It encodes CASSPGQTMIQPQHF.

The chain uses TRBV15 and TRBJ1-6, with 7 nucleotides matching TRBD1. The CDR3 contains 15 residues. The junction had 3 bases not matched to a gene; V was cut back by 0 bases and J by 7 bases. Germline-derived CDR1 and CDR2 are LNHNV and YYDKDF (reference sequence). In DNA form, the CDR3 reads TGTGCCACCAGCAGAGATGGGACAGTCAATTCACCCCTCCACTTT. Translated: CATSRDGTVNSPLHF. The complete variable domain, with remaining parts taken from reference TRBV15 and TRBJ1-6, reads DAMVIQNPRYQVTQFGKPVTLSCSQTLNHNVMYWYQQKSSQAPKLLFHYYDKDFNNEADTPDNFQSRRPNTSFCFLDIRSPGLGDTAMYLCATSRDGTVNSPLHFGNGTRLTVT.

The chain combines TRBV6-5 with TRBJ1-1; D ambiguous. Germline CDR1 is MNHEY and CDR2 is SVGAGI. This CDR3 spans 13 amino acids. V was pared by 2 bases and J by 9 bases, with 13 bases between. The CDR3, as DNA: TGTGCCAGCAGTTACGAGGGTGGCGACAAAGCTTTCTTT. Translated, it gives CASSYEGGDKAFF.

The chain carries TRBV11-3 and TRBJ1-1; TRBD1 is a possible D gene (5 bases). The CDR3 loop spans 14 amino acids. Per the germline V gene, CDR1 is SGHNT and CDR2 is YENEEA. Trimming left V 5 bases short and J 4 bases short, with 14 bases between. CDR3: CASSQGGSGTEAFF. Written as DNA, the CDR3 is TGTGCCAGCAGCCAGGGAGGAAGCGGCACTGAAGCTTTCTTT.

This clone appeared a single time. The chain combines TRBV7-6 with TRBJ2-5; 9 bases match TRBD1. Germline V gene lookup returns CDR1 SGHVS and CDR2 FNYEAQ. With V trimmed by 5 bases and J by 5 bases, 12 bases remained unmatched. The length of the CDR3 is 16 residues. Here the CDR3 reads CASSPRLGQGRETQYF. In DNA form, the CDR3 reads TGTGCCAGCAGCCCTCGCCTGGGACAGGGCAGGGAGACCCAGTACTTC.

This rearrangement joins TRBV7-8 to TRBJ1-1, with D maybe TRBD1 (5 bases). The CDR3 spans 13 residues. Germline values: CDR1 SGHVS, CDR2 FQNEAQ. V lost 6 bases to trimming and J lost 2 bases, with 10 bases between them. The CDR3 loop is CASRIDSNTEAFF. The CDR3 DNA is TGTGCCAGCAGGATCGACAGCAACACTGAAGCTTTCTTT. The full variable domain, in which reference TRBV7-8 and TRBJ1-1 provide the parts outside the CDR3, is GAGVSQSPRYKVAKRGQDVALRCDPISGHVSLFWYQQALGQGPEFLTYFQNEAQLDKSGLPSDRFFAERPEGSVSTLKIQRTQQEDSAVYLCASRIDSNTEAFFGQGTRLTVV.

The sample holds one count of this clone. The genes are TRBV7-2 and TRBJ2-3; TRBD2 matches at 8 bases. V lost 1 base and J lost 1; bases outside the gene matches: 1. The germline V gene has CDR1 SGHTA and CDR2 FQGNSA. This CDR3 is built from 15 residues. CDR3 bases: TGTGCCAGCAGCTTAGACGGGGGGGGCACAGATACGCAGTATTTT. It encodes CASSLDGGGTDTQYF.

The chain links TRBV27 to TRBJ2-7; D could derive from TRBD1 or TRBD2 (6 bases each). This CDR3 is 12 amino acids long. Germline lookup yields CDR1 MNHEY and CDR2 SMNVEV (reference sequence). The germline V and J ends were trimmed by 6 bases and 5 bases, with 11 bases remaining between them. Here the CDR3 reads CASRVGGHEQYF. In DNA, the CDR3 is TGTGCCAGCAGAGTCGGGGGCCACGAGCAGTACTTC.

The V call is TRBV3-1 (or the pseudogene TRBV3-2), the J call TRBJ1-1, with a weak D call TRBD1 (6 bases). The V end was cut by 1 base, the J end by 1 base, with 22 bases between. The CDR3 sequence is 19 residues long. The germline CDR1 and CDR2 sequences are LGHDT and YNNKEL (reference sequence). The CDR3 is CASSQVGGRRLTANTEAFF. The CDR3 DNA follows: TGTGCCAGCAGCCAAGTAGGGGGGCGTCGTTTGACAGCGAACACTGAAGCTTTCTTT.

The chain has TRBV7-2 and TRBJ2-1; 8 bases are a match to TRBD1. The CDR3 is 18 amino acids. With 3 bases clipped from V and 6 bases from J, the junction kept 16 bases outside the gene matches. Germline V lookup: CDR1 SGHTA, CDR2 FQGNSA. CDR3 DNA: TGTGCCAGCAGCTTCATAGGACCTGACAGGGGCCCCAGCAATGAGCAGTTCTTC. Its translation is CASSFIGPDRGPSNEQFF.

The rearrangement uses TRBV4-2 and TRBJ1-4, with 7 bases matching TRBD1. This CDR3 region has 15 residues. From germline, CDR1 is LGHNA and CDR2 YNFKEQ. J gave up 4 bases and V 3 bases, and 5 bases lay outside the gene matches. The CDR3 DNA follows: TGTGCCAGCAGCCACACCGGGACAGATAATGAAAAACTGTTTTTT. Protein product: CASSHTGTDNEKLFF.

V gene TRBV6-5 combines with J gene TRBJ1-5, with D tentatively TRBD1 (5 bases). This CDR3 has 15 residues. Deletions cut 6 bases from V and 3 bases from J, with 15 bases between. Germline V gene lookup returns CDR1 MNHEY and CDR2 SVGAGI. CDR3 coding DNA: TGTGCCAGCAGCTACGACAGACGTCCCAATCAGCCCCAGCATTTT. As protein: CASSYDRRPNQPQHF.

Comment on this clone: At one end, the junction sequence differs from germline, possibly due to a read error. The V call is TRBV5-6, the J call TRBJ1-2; the match to TRBD1 covers 10 bases. Germline V gives CDR1 SGHDT, CDR2 YYEEEE. This CDR3 region has 12 residues. CDR3 region: CASSLGDRGKIF. As DNA, the CDR3 is TGTGCCAGCAGCTTGGGGGACAGGGGAAAAATCTTC.

The gene calls are TRBV6-2 or TRBV6-3 and TRBJ2-1; 10 bases match TRBD2. This CDR3 is 16 amino acids long. Germline values: CDR1 MNHEY, CDR2 SVGEGT. V shed 6 bases, J shed 8 bases, and the junction held 13 bases outside the gene matches. The CDR3 spells CASSLQREGPVYEQFF. DNA of the CDR3: TGTGCCAGCAGCCTACAGCGGGAGGGGCCGGTCTATGAGCAGTTCTTC.